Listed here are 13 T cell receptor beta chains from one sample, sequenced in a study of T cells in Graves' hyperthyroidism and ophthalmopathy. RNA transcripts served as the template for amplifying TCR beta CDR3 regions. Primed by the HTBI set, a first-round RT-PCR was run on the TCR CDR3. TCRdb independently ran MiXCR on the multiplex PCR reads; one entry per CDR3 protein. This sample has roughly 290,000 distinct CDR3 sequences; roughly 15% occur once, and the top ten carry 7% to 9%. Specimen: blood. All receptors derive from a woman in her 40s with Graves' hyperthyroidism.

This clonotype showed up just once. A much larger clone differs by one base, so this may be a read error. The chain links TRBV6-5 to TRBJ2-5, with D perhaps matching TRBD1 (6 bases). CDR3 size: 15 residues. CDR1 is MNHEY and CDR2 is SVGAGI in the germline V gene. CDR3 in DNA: TGTGCCAGCAGTTACGGGACAACGAGCCAAGAGGCCCAGTACTTC. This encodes CASSYGTTSQEAQYF.

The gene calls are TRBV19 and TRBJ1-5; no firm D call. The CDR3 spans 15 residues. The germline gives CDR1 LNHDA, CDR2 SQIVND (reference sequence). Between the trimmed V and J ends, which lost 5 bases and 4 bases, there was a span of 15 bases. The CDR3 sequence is CASSVGLIPNQPQHF. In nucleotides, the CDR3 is TGTGCCAGTAGTGTGGGCCTGATTCCTAATCAGCCCCAGCATTTT. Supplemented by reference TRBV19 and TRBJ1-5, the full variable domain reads DGGITQSPKYLFRKEGQNVTLSCEQNLNHDAMYWYRQDPGQGLRLIYYSQIVNDFQKGDIAEGYSVSREKKESFPLTVTSAQKNPTAFYLCASSVGLIPNQPQHFGDGTRLSIL.

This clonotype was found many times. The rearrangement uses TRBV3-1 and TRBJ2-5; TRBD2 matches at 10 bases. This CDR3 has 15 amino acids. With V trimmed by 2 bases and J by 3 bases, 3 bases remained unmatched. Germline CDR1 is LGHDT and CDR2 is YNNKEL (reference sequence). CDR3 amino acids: CASSQPGLAKETQYF. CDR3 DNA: TGTGCCAGCAGCCAACCGGGACTAGCGAAAGAGACCCAGTACTTC.

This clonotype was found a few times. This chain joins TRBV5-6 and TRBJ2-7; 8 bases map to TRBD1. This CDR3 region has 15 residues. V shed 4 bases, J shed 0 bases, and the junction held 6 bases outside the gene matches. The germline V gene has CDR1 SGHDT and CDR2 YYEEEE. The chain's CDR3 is CASSVDRVSSYEQYF. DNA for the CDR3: TGTGCCAGCAGCGTGGACAGGGTAAGCTCCTACGAGCAGTACTTC.

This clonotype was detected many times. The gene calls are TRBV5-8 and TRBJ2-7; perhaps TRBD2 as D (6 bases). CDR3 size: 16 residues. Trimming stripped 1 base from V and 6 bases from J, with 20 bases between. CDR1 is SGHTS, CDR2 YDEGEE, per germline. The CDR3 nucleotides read TGTGCCAGCAGCTTGATTACCGGGACTCCTCCCGCCGAGCAGTACTTC. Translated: CASSLITGTPPAEQYF.

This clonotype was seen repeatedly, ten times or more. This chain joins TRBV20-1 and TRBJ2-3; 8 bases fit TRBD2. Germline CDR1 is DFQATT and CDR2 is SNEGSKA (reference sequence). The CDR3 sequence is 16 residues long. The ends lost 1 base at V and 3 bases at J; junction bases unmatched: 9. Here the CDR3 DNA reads TGCAGTGCTAGAGTTGGTCTCGGGAGGGGTACAGATACGCAGTATTTT. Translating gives CSARVGLGRGTDTQYF.

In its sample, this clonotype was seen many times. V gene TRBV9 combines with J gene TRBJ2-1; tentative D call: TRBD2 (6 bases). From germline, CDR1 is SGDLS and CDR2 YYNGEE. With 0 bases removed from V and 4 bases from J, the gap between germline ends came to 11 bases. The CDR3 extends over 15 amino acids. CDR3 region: CASSVGLAYYNEQFF. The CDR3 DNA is TGTGCCAGCAGCGTAGGGCTAGCGTATTACAATGAGCAGTTCTTC.

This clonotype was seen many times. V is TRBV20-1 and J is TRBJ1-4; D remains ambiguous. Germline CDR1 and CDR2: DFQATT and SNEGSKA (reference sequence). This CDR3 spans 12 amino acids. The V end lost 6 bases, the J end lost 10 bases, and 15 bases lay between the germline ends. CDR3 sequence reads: CSAYGTDGKLFF. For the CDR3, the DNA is TGCAGTGCATACGGCACAGATGGAAAACTGTTTTTT.

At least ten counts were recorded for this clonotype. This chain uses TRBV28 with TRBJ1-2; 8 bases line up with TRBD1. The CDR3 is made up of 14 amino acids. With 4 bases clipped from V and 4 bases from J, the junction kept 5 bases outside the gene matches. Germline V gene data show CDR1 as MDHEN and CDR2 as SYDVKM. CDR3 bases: TGTGCCAGCAGTTCCGACAGGGGCCTCTATGGCTACACCTTC. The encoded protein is CASSSDRGLYGYTF.

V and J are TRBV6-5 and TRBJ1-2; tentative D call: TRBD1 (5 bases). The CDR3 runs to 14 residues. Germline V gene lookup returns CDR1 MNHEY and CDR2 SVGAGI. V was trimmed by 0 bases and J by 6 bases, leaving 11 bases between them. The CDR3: CASSYSTARDGYTF. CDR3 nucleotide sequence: TGTGCCAGCAGTTACTCAACAGCCAGGGATGGCTACACCTTC.

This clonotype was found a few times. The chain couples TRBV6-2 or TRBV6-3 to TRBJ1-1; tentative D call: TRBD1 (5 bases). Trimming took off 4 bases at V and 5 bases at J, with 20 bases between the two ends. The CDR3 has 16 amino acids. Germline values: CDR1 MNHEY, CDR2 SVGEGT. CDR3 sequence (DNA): TGTGCCAGCAGTTCCATCCTTGGGACGAGGGAAACTGAAGCTTTCTTT. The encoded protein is CASSSILGTRETEAFF.

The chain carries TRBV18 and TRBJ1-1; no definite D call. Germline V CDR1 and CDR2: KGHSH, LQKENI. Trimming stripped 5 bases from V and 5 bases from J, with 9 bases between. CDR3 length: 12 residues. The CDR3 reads CASSSRRTEAFF. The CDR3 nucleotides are TGTGCCAGCTCATCCAGGCGGACTGAAGCTTTCTTT.

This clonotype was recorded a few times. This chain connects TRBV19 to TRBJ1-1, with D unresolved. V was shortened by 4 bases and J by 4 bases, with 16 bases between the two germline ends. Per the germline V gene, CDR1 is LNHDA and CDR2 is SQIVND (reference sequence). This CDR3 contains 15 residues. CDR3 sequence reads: CASSTLQPGSTEAFF. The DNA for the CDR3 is TGTGCCAGTAGTACTCTTCAACCCGGGAGCACTGAAGCTTTCTTT.